The 9 T cell receptor beta chains reported below all come from one sample, sequenced in a study of blood T cells in healthy people across ages. A second 7 to 11 cycle PCR used barcoded and J-beta primers. TCRdb itself ran the 5' RACE reads through MiXCR, one entry per CDR3 protein. The sample holds about 780,000 distinct CDR3 sequences, 35% to 50% seen once. The sequenced sample consisted of blood. The receptors were gathered from a man at least 80 years old in good health.

This clonotype was seen many times. This sequence joins TRBV12-3 or TRBV12-4 and TRBJ2-7, with 15 positions matching TRBD2. The ends lost 6 bases at V and 5 bases at J; junction bases unmatched: 5. The CDR3 extends over 15 amino acids. CDR3 bases: TGTGCCAGCAGCGCCGGGACTAGCGGGAGGAACGAGCAGTACTTC. It specifies CASSAGTSGRNEQYF.

The chain couples TRBV6-2 or TRBV6-3 to TRBJ2-1; the match to TRBD2 covers 9 bases. The length of the CDR3 is 14 residues. J lost 7 bases, V lost 8 bases, and 9 bases had no gene match. Germline V gives CDR1 MNHEY, CDR2 SVGEGT. The CDR3: CASGRREGRNEQFF. The CDR3 nucleotides are TGTGCCAGCGGTAGGCGGGAGGGCCGGAATGAGCAGTTCTTC.

This clonotype was seen only a few times. The gene calls are TRBV5-6 and TRBJ2-5, with D hard to call. Germline V lookup: CDR1 SGHDT, CDR2 YYEEEE. The CDR3 runs to 13 residues. Trimming took off 6 bases at V and 1 base at J, with 10 bases between the two ends. The CDR3 DNA reads as TGTGCCAGCACCGTCATCGGCCAAGAGACCCAGTACTTC. Translation gives CASTVIGQETQYF.

The J gene is TRBJ2-7, the V gene TRBV14, with D tentatively TRBD1 (6 bases). Germline-derived CDR1 and CDR2 are SGHDN and FVKESK. V lost 4 bases, J lost 6 bases, and 19 bases lay in between. The CDR3 length is 15 residues. CDR3 sequence (DNA): TGTGCCAGCAGCCCGGTTGGCGCAGGGGAGTTCGAGCAGTACTTC. This translates into CASSPVGAGEFEQYF.

There are a few counts of this clonotype. The chain combines TRBV20-1 with TRBJ2-1; maybe TRBD1 (5 bases). The CDR3 consists of 15 residues. CDR1 is DFQATT and CDR2 is SNEGSKA in the germline V gene (reference sequence). The V and J ends lost 0 bases and 5 bases respectively, with 14 bases between them. CDR3 coding DNA: TGCAGTGCTAGAGATCTTGGCAGGGCCGACAATGAGCAGTTCTTC. This gives the protein CSARDLGRADNEQFF.

This clonotype was found many times. The rearrangement joins TRBV11-2 to TRBJ2-7; no clear D. Trimming left V 8 bases short and J 6 bases short, with 17 bases between. Germline-derived CDR1 and CDR2 are SGHAT and FQNNGV. This CDR3 comprises 13 residues. The CDR3 here is CASRGIRVFEQYF. In DNA form, the CDR3 reads TGTGCCAGCCGTGGCATACGAGTCTTCGAGCAGTACTTC.

The V gene is TRBV12-3 or TRBV12-4, the J gene TRBJ2-5; D is perhaps TRBD2 (6 bases). The CDR3 extends over 13 amino acids. Deletions cut 1 base from V and 6 bases from J, with 9 bases between. The CDR3 DNA is TGTGCCAGCAGTTTAGACGGGAGTCAGACCCAGTACTTC. Translated, it gives CASSLDGSQTQYF.

The rearrangement links TRBV24-1 to TRBJ1-5; tentatively, D is TRBD1 (5 bases). V was pared by 4 bases and J by 8 bases, with 20 bases between. Looked up from germline, CDR1 is KGHDR and CDR2 is SFDVKD. The CDR3 is 16 residues long. The CDR3: CATSERSGTAREPQHF. CDR3 DNA: TGTGCCACCAGTGAACGATCCGGGACGGCGAGAGAGCCCCAGCATTTT.

This clonotype was seen a handful of times. CDR3 sequence (DNA): TGTGCCAGCAGCTCCGACCTCTCGGGGGCTGGGGCCAACGTCCTGACTTTC. Translation gives CASSSDLSGAGANVLTF. The chain is built from TRBV7-2 and TRBJ2-6; possibly TRBD2 for D (6 bases). V lost 4 bases, J lost 2 bases, and 15 bases lay in between. The CDR3 is 17 residues long. Germline-derived CDR1 and CDR2 are SGHTA and FQGNSA.